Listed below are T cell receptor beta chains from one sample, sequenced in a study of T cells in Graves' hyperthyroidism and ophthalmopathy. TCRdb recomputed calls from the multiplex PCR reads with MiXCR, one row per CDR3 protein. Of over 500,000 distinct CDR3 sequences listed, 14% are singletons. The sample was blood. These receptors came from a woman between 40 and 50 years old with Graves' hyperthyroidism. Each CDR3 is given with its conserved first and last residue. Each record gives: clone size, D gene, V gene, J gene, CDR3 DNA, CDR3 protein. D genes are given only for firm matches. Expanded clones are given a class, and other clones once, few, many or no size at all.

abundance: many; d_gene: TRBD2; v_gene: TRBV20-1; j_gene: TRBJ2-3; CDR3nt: TGCAGTGCTATTTTACCTAGCGGGAGGGCGAATACGCAGTATTTT; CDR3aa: CSAILPSGRANTQYF
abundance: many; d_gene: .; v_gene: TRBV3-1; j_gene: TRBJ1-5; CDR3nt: TGTGCCAGCAGCCCGACGAGTTACAATCAGCCCCAGCATTTT; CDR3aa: CASSPTSYNQPQHF
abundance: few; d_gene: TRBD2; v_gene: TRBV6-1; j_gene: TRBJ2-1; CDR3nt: TGTGCCAGCAGGCCCCCGGGTAGCGGGGAGGGCAATGAGCAGTTCTTC; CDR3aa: CASRPPGSGEGNEQFF
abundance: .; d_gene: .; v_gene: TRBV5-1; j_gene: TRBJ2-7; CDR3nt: TGCGCCAGCAGCTTTGGGGCAGGGGAGGGAACCTACGAGCAGTACTTC; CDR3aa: CASSFGAGEGTYEQYF
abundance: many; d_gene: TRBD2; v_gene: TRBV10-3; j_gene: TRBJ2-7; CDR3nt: TGTGCCATCAAAGACCTTAGCGGGAGCTTGTACGAGCAGTACTTC; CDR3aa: CAIKDLSGSLYEQYF
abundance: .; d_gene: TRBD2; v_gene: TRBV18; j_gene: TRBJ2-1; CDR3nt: TGTGCCAGCTCACCATCGACTAGCGGGAGGGGTAATGAGCAGTTCTTC; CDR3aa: CASSPSTSGRGNEQFF
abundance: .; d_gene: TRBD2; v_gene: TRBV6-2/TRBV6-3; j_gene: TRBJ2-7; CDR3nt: TGTGCCAGCAGTTACTCTAGCGGGAGAAACTACGAGCAGTACTTC; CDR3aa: CASSYSSGRNYEQYF
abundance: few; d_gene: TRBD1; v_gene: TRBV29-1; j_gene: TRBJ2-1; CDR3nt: TGCAGCGTACACAGGGGCCGCAGTGAGCAGTTCTTC; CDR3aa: CSVHRGRSEQFF
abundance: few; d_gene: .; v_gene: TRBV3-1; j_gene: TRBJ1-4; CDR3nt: TGTGCCAGCAGCCAAGGCGGAACAACTAATGAAAAACTGTTTTTT; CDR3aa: CASSQGGTTNEKLFF
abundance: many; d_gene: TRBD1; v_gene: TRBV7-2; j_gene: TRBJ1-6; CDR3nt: TGTGCCAGCAGCGGCCGGGACAGCATTCTCCACTTT; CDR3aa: CASSGRDSILHF
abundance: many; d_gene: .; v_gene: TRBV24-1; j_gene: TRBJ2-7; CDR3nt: TGTGCCACCAGTGATTCGGGATTTGTCTCCGAGCAGTACTTC; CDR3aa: CATSDSGFVSEQYF
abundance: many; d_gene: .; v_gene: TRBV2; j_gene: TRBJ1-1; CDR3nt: TGTGCCAGCAACCCCGTGGTAGGGAACACTGAAGCTTTCTTT; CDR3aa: CASNPVVGNTEAFF
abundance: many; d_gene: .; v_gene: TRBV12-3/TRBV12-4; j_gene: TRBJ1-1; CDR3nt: TGTGCCAGCACCATGGGGCAGGGCGGTGAAGCTTTCTTT; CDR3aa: CASTMGQGGEAFF
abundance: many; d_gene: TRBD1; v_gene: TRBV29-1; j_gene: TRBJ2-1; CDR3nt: TGCAGCTCCAGACAGGGAGAGAGGTCCTACAATGAGCAGTTCTTC; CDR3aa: CSSRQGERSYNEQFF
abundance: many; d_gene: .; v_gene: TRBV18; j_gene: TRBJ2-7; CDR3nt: TGTGCCAGCTCACCACCAGCAGGGAACGCCTACGAGCAGTACTTC; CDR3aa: CASSPPAGNAYEQYF
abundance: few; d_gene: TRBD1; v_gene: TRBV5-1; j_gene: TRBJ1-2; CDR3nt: TGCGCCAGCGCCAGACAGGGGCTGGACTATGGCTACACCTTC; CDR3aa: CASARQGLDYGYTF
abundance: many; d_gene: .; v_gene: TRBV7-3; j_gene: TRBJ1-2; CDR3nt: TGTGCCAGCAGCCCTGGGGCGGGGGCTGGCTACACCTTC; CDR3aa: CASSPGAGAGYTF
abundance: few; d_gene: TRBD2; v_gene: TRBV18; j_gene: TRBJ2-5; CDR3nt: TGTGCCAGCTCGTCGATAGCGGGATCGATGGGAGAGACCCAGTACTTC; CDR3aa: CASSSIAGSMGETQYF
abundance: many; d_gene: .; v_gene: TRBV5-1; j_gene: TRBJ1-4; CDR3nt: TGCGCCAGCAGCTTCGGTAGGGGCAATGAAAAACTGTTTTTT; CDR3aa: CASSFGRGNEKLFF
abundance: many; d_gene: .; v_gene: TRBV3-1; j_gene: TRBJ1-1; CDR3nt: TGTGCCAGCAGCCACAGCGATACCGGGACGGTGAACACTGAAGCTTTCTTT; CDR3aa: CASSHSDTGTVNTEAFF
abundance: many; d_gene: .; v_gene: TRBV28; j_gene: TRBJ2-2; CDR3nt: TGTGCCAGCAGTTTTGCGGCCGGTAACACCGGGGAGCTGTTTTTT; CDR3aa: CASSFAAGNTGELFF
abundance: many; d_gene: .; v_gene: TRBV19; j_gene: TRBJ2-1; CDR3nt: TGTGCCAGTAGTATAGGATGGAGGGGGCGATCGAGCTCCAATGAGCAGTTCTTC; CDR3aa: CASSIGWRGRSSSNEQFF
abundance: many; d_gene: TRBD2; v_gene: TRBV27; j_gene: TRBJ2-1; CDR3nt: TGTGCCAGCAGCGTCTCACTAGCGGGAGCCTACAATGAGCAGTTCTTC; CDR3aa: CASSVSLAGAYNEQFF
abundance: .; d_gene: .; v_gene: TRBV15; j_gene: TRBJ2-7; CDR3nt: TGTGCCACCAGCAGAGACTTTATGGGGGTCGGGCAGTACTTC; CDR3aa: CATSRDFMGVGQYF
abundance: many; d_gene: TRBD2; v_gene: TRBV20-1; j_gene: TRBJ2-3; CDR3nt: TGCAGTGCTAGAAGAAGTCTGTCACTAGCGGGCCTCACAGATACGCAGTATTTT; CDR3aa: CSARRSLSLAGLTDTQYF
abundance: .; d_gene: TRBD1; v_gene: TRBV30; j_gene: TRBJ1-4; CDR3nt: TGTGCCTCCTACAGGGGGGAAAATGAAAAACTGTTTTTT; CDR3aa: CASYRGENEKLFF
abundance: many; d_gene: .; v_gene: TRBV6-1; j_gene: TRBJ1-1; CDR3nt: TGTGCCAGCAGTGACCCAGTAGGGGGGGGCACTGAAGCTTTCTTT; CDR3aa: CASSDPVGGGTEAFF
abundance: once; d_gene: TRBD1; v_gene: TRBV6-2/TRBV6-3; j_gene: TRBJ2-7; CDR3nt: TGTGCCAGCAGTGACGGACAGGGGGCTTTCTACGAGCAGTACTTC; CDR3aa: CASSDGQGAFYEQYF
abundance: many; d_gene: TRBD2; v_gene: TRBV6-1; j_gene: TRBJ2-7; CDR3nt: TGTGCCAGCACAACGGGGGGAGGGGACGGGGAGCAGTACTTC; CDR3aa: CASTTGGGDGEQYF
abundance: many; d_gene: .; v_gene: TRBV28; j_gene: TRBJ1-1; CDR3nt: TGTGCCAGCAGTTCCTATCCGATGAACACTGAAGCTTTCTTT; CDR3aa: CASSSYPMNTEAFF